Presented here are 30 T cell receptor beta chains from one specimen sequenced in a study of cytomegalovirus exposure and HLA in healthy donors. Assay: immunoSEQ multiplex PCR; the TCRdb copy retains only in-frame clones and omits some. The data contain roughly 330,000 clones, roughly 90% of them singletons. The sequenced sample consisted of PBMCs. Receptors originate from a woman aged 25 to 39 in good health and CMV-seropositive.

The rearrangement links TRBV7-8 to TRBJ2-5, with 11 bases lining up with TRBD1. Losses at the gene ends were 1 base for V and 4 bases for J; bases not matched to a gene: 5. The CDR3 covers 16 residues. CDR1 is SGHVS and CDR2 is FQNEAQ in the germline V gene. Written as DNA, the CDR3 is TGTGCCAGCAGCTTAGACGGGACAGGGGGGGGAGAGACCCAGTACTTC. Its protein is CASSLDGTGGGETQYF.

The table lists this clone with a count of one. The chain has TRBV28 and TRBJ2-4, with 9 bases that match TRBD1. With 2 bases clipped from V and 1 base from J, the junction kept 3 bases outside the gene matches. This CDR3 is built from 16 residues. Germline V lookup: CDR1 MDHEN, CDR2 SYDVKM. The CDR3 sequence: CASSLTGGLAKNIQYF. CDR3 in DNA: TGTGCCAGCAGTTTAACAGGGGGCCTGGCCAAAAACATTCAGTACTTC.

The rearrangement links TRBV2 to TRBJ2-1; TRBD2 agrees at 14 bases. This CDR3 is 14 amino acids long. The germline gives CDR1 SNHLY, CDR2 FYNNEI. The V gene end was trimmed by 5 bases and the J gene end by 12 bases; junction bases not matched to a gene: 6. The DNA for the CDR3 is TGTGCCAGCAGTCCCCTGACTAGCGGGAGGGGGCAGTTCTTC. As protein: CASSPLTSGRGQFF.

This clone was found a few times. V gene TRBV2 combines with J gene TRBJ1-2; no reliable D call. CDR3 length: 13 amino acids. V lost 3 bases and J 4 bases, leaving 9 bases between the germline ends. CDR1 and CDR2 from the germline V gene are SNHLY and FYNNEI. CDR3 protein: CASSDHPLYGYTF. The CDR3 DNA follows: TGTGCCAGCAGTGATCACCCCCTCTATGGCTACACCTTC.

The CDR3 here is CASSFRTEETQYF. The CDR3 region has the DNA TGTGCCAGCAGTTTTAGGACTGAAGAGACCCAGTACTTC. The chain has TRBV28 and TRBJ2-5; maybe TRBD2 (5 bases). CDR3 size: 13 residues. Trimming shortened V by 3 bases and J by 3 bases, and 8 bases separated the two germline ends. Germline lookup yields CDR1 MDHEN and CDR2 SYDVKM.

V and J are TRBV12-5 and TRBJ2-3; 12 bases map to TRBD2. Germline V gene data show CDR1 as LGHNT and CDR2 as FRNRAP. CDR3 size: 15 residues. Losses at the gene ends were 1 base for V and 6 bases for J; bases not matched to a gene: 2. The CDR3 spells CASGLGLAGADTQYF. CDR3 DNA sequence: TGTGCTAGTGGTTTGGGACTAGCGGGAGCGGATACGCAGTATTTT. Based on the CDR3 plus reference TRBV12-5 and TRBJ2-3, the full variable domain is DARVTQTPRHKVTEMGQEVTMRCQPILGHNTVFWYRQTMMQGLELLAYFRNRAPLDDSGMPKDRFSAEMPDATLATLKIQPSEPRDSAVYFCASGLGLAGADTQYFGPGTRLTVL.

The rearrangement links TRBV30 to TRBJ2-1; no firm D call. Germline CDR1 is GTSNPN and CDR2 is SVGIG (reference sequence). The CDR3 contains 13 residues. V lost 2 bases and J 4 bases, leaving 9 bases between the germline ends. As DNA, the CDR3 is TGTGCCTGGAGTCTCGTGGTTTACAATGAGCAGTTCTTC. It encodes CAWSLVVYNEQFF. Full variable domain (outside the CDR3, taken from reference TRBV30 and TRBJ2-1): SQTIHQWPATLVQPVGSPLSLECTVEGTSNPNLYWYRQAAGRGLQLLFYSVGIGQISSEVPQNLSASRPQDRQFILSSKKLLLSDSGFYLCAWSLVVYNEQFFGPGTRLTVL.

This chain's CDR3 is CASSLLADRNEQYF. CDR3 nucleotide sequence: TGTGCCAGCAGCTTACTCGCAGACAGGAACGAGCAGTACTTC. The genes are TRBV7-8 and TRBJ2-7; D is perhaps TRBD1 (6 bases). V dropped 2 bases and J dropped 5 bases, with 13 bases sitting between them. From germline, CDR1 is SGHVS and CDR2 FQNEAQ. The CDR3 extends over 14 amino acids.

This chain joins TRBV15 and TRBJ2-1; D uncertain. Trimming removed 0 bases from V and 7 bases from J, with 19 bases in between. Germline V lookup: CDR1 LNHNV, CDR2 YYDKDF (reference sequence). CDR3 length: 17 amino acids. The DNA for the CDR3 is TGTGCCACCAGCAGAGATGATGCAGTATCACAGTGGAATGAGCAGTTCTTC. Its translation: CATSRDDAVSQWNEQFF.

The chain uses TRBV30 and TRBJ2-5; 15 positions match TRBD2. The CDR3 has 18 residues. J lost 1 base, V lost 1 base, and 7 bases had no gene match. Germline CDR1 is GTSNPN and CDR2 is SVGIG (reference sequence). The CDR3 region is CAWSGGTSGRTAQETQYF. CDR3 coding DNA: TGTGCCTGGAGTGGGGGGACTAGCGGGAGGACCGCCCAAGAGACCCAGTACTTC.

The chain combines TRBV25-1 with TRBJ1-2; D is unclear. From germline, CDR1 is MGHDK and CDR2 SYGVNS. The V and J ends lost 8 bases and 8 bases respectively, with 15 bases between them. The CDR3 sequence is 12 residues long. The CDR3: CASQVISGGYTF. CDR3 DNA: TGTGCCAGCCAAGTTATTTCCGGAGGCTACACCTTC.

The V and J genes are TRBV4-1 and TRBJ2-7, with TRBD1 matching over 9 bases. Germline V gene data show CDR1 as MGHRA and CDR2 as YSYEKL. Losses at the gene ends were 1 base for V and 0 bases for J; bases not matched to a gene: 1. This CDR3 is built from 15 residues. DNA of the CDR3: TGCGCCAGCAGCCAAGGGACAGGGGTCTCCTACGAGCAGTACTTC. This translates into CASSQGTGVSYEQYF.

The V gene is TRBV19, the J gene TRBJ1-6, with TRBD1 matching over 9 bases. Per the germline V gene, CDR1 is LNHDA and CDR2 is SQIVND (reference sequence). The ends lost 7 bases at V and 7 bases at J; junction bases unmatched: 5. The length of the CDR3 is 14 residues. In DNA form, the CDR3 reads TGTGCCAGTAATTCCGACAGGGGGAATTCACCCCTCCACTTT. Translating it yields CASNSDRGNSPLHF.

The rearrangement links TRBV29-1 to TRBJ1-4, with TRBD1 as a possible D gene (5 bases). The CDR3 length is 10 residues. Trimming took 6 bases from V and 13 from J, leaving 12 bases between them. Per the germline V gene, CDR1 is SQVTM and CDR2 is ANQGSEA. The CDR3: CSVGTPGLFF. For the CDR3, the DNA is TGCAGCGTCGGGACCCCGGGACTGTTTTTT.

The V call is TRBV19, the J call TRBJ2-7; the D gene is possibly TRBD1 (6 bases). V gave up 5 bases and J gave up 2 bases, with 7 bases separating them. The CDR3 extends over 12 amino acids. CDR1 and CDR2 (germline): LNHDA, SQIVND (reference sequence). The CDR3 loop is CASSGQPYEQYF. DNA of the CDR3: TGTGCCAGTAGTGGACAGCCCTACGAGCAGTACTTC. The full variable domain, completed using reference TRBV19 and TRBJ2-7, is DGGITQSPKYLFRKEGQNVTLSCEQNLNHDAMYWYRQDPGQGLRLIYYSQIVNDFQKGDIAEGYSVSREKKESFPLTVTSAQKNPTAFYLCASSGQPYEQYFGPGTRLTVT.

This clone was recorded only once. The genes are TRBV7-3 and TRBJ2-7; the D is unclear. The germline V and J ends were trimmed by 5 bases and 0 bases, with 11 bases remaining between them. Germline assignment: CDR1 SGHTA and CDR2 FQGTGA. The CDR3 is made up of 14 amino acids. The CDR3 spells CASSISGPSYEQYF. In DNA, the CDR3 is TGTGCCAGCAGCATATCTGGTCCCTCCTACGAGCAGTACTTC.

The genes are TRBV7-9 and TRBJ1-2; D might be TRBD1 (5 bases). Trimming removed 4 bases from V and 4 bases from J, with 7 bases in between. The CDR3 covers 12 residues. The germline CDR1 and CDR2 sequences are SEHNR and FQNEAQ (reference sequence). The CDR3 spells CASSSGTYGYTF. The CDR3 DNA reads TGTGCCAGCAGCTCAGGGACCTATGGCTACACCTTC.

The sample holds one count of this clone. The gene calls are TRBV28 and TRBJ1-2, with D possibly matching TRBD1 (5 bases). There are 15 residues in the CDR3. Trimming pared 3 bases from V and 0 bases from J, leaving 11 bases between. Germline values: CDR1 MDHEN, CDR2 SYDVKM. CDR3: CASSFFRGPNYGYTF. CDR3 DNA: TGTGCCAGCAGTTTTTTCCGGGGACCTAACTATGGCTACACCTTC.

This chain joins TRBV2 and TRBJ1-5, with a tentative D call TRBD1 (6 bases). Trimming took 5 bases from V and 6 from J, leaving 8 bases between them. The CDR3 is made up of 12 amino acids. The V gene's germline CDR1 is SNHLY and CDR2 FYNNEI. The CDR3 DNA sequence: TGTGCCAGCAGTCACAGGGCTCAGCCCCAGCATTTT. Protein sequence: CASSHRAQPQHF.

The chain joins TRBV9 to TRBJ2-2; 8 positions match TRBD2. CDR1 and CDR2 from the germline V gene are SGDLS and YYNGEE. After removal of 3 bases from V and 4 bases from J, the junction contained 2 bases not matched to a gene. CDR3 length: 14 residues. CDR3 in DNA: TGTGCCAGCAGCGATGCGGGGGGCACCGGGGAGCTGTTTTTT. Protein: CASSDAGGTGELFF.

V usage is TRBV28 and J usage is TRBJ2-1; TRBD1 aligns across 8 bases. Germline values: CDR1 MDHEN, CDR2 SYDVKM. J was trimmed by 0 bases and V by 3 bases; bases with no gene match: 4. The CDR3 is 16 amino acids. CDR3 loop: CASSFRQGSSYNEQFF. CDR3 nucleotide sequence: TGTGCCAGCAGTTTCAGACAGGGGAGCTCCTACAATGAGCAGTTCTTC. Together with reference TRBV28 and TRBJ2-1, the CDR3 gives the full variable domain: DVKVTQSSRYLVKRTGEKVFLECVQDMDHENMFWYRQDPGLGLRLIYFSYDVKMKEKGDIPEGYSVSREKKERFSLILESASTNQTSMYLCASSFRQGSSYNEQFFGPGTRLTVL.

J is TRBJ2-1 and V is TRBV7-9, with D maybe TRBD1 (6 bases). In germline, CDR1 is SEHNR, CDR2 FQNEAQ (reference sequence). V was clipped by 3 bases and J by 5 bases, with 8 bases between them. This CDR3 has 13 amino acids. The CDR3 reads CASSFTGNNEQFF. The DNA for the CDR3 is TGTGCCAGCAGCTTTACAGGGAACAATGAGCAGTTCTTC.

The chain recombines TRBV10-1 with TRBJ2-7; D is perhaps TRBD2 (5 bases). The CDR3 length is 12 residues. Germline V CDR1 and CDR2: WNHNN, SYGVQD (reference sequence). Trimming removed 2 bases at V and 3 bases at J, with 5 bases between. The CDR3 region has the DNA TGCGCCAGCAGTGAGACTAGCTACGAGCAGTACTTC. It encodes CASSETSYEQYF.

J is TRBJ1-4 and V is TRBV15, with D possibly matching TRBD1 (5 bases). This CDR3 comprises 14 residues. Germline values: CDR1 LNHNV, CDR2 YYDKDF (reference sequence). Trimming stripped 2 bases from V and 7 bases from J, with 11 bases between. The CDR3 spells CATSRQGDFEKLFF. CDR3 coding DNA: TGTGCCACCAGCAGACAGGGAGATTTTGAAAAACTGTTTTTT.

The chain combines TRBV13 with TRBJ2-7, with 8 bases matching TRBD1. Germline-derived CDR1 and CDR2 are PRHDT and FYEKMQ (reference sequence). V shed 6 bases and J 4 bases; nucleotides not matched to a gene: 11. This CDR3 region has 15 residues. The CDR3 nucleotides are TGTGCCAGCAGTCAACGGGACAGGTTGTTTTACGAGCAGTACTTC. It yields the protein CASSQRDRLFYEQYF.

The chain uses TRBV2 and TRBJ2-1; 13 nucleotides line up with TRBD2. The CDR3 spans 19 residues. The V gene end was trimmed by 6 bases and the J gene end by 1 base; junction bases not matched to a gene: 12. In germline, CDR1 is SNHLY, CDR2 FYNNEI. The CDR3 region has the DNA TGTGCCAGCAGCGACACTAGCGGGAGGGCCAGTAGTTCCTACAATGAGCAGTTCTTC. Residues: CASSDTSGRASSSYNEQFF.

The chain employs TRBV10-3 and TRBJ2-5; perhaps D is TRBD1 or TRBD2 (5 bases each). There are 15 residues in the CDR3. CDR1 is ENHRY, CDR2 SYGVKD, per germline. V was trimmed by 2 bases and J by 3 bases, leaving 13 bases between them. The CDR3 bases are TGTGCCATCAGTGAGCGGGGACCGGACGAAGAGACCCAGTACTTC. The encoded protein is CAISERGPDEETQYF.

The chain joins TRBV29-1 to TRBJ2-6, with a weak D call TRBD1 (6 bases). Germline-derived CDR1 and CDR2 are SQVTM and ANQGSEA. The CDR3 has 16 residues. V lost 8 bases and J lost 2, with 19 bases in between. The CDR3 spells CSTSDRSLAGANVLTF. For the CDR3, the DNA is TGCAGCACAAGCGACAGGTCTCTCGCTGGGGCCAACGTCCTGACTTTC.

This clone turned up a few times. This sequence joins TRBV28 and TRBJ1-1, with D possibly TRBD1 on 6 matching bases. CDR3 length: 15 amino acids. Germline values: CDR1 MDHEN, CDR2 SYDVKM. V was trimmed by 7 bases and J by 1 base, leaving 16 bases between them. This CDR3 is CASIPARGPNTEAFF. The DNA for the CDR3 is TGTGCCAGCATCCCCGCCCGGGGGCCGAACACTGAAGCTTTCTTT.

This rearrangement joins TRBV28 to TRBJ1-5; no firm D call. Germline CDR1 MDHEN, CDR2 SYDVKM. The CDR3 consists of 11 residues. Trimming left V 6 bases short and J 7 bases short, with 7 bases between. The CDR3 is CASRDNQPQHF. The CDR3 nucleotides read TGTGCCAGCAGGGATAACCAGCCCCAGCATTTT. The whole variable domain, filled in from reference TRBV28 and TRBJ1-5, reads DVKVTQSSRYLVKRTGEKVFLECVQDMDHENMFWYRQDPGLGLRLIYFSYDVKMKEKGDIPEGYSVSREKKERFSLILESASTNQTSMYLCASRDNQPQHFGDGTRLSIL.